The next 7 T cell receptor beta chains were all read from a single sample in a study of T cells of healthy individuals. TCRdb re-called the 5' RACE reads with MiXCR, one entry per CDR3 protein. The table has more than 85,000 distinct CDR3 sequences, approximately 18% seen once. The receptors stem from a human donor in good health.

This clonotype has ten or more counts. The gene calls are TRBV9 and TRBJ2-1; 7 positions match TRBD2. The CDR3 is 14 amino acids. V lost 0 bases to trimming and J lost 4 bases; unmatched junction nucleotides: 1. Germline V gene sequence: CDR1 SGDLS, CDR2 YYNGEE. The DNA of the CDR3 is TGTGCCAGCAGCGTAGCTAGCGGTTACAATGAGCAGTTCTTC. Translation: CASSVASGYNEQFF. Complete variable domain (other parts from reference TRBV9 and TRBJ2-1): DSGVTQTPKHLITATGQRVTLRCSPRSGDLSVYWYQQSLDQGLQFLIQYYNGEERAKGNILERFSAQQFPDLHSELNLSSLELGDSALYFCASSVASGYNEQFFGPGTRLTVL.

This clonotype occurred a few times. This chain uses TRBV5-1 with TRBJ1-5; D gene unclear. The V gene lost 2 bases and the J gene lost 7 bases, with 13 bases spanning the gap. CDR3 size: 14 residues. CDR1 SGHRS and CDR2 YFSETQ come from the germline V gene. The CDR3 nucleotides are TGCGCCAGCAGCTTTAAACCTAGCGGGCAGCCCCAGCATTTT. It translates to CASSFKPSGQPQHF.

The chain couples TRBV18 to TRBJ1-5, with D perhaps TRBD1 (6 bases). This CDR3 spans 14 amino acids. Germline-derived CDR1 and CDR2 are KGHSH and LQKENI. V lost 5 bases and J 7 bases, leaving 15 bases between the germline ends. CDR3 protein: CASSSQGGQQPQHF. The CDR3 nucleotides are TGTGCCAGCTCATCCCAAGGGGGGCAGCAGCCCCAGCATTTT.

This clonotype was detected a few times. The V and J genes are TRBV28 and TRBJ2-3; 10 bases match TRBD1. CDR1 is MDHEN and CDR2 is SYDVKM in the germline V gene. This CDR3 has 19 residues. J lost 4 bases, V lost 4 bases, and 17 bases had no gene match. The CDR3 sequence is CASSSPFSSGTGAPDTQYF. As DNA, the CDR3 is TGTGCCAGCAGTTCCCCTTTTTCATCCGGGACAGGGGCCCCAGATACGCAGTATTTT. Combining the CDR3 with reference TRBV28 and TRBJ2-3 gives the whole variable domain DVKVTQSSRYLVKRTGEKVFLECVQDMDHENMFWYRQDPGLGLRLIYFSYDVKMKEKGDIPEGYSVSREKKERFSLILESASTNQTSMYLCASSSPFSSGTGAPDTQYFGPGTRLTVL.

The chain uses TRBV12-3 or TRBV12-4 and TRBJ1-2, with D perhaps TRBD1 (5 bases). The CDR3 is made up of 14 amino acids. The V end was cut by 3 bases, the J end by 8 bases, with 16 bases between. This CDR3 is CASSFRVGVYGYTF. The CDR3 nucleotides are TGTGCCAGCAGTTTTCGAGTGGGGGTGTACGGCTACACCTTC.

In this sample, this clonotype is medium-sized (0.01 to 0.1%). V usage is TRBV6-2 or TRBV6-3 and J usage is TRBJ2-1; tentatively, D is TRBD2 (6 bases). Trimming removed 6 bases at V and 6 bases at J, with 15 bases between. Germline V gene data show CDR1 as MNHEY and CDR2 as SVGEGT. The CDR3 totals 14 residues. The CDR3 coding sequence is TGTGCCAGCAGCTTGGAGGGAGCCTTCAATGAGCAGTTCTTC. Encoded protein: CASSLEGAFNEQFF.

CDR3 DNA sequence: TGTGCCAGCAGCTCAACATTAGGACCTTCACCAACTAATGAAAAACTGTTTTTT. Translating it yields CASSSTLGPSPTNEKLFF. The genes are TRBV7-8 and TRBJ1-4, with D hard to call. Germline V gene sequence: CDR1 SGHVS, CDR2 FQNEAQ. Trimming stripped 4 bases from V and 0 bases from J, with 18 bases between. This CDR3 is 18 amino acids long.